A selection of T cell receptor beta chains follows, all from one sample in a study of neoadjuvant anti-PD-1 for oral cavity cancer. Some clones are missing from TCRdb's copy, which holds only in-frame ones; the method was immunoSEQ multiplex PCR. The table shows around 34,000 clones, with approximately 87% occurring only once. This material consisted of PBMCs, taken before nivolumab (anti-PD-1) treatment. The receptors here all came from a person aged 35 to 85 with oral cavity squamous cell carcinoma. Each CDR3 is given with its conserved first and last residue. A D gene is named only where the DNA matches it firmly. The size field is filled for only some rows; it gives once, few, many or a size class.

j_call: TRBJ1-5; v_call: TRBV19; clone_size: NA; d_call: NA; cdr3_nt: TGTGCCAGTAGTCCCCTGAGCCGGGACGGAGGTCAGCCCCAGCATTTT; cdr3_aa: CASSPLSRDGGQPQHF
j_call: TRBJ1-6; v_call: TRBV30; clone_size: NA; d_call: NA; cdr3_nt: TGTGCCTGGAGCCCGGGGGCCCCCTATAATTCACCCCTCCACTTT; cdr3_aa: CAWSPGAPYNSPLHF
j_call: TRBJ2-1; v_call: TRBV7-2; clone_size: NA; d_call: TRBD2; cdr3_nt: TGTGCCAGCAGCTCGGTATCGGGGGGGTCTGTTGAGCAGTTCTTC; cdr3_aa: CASSSVSGGSVEQFF
j_call: TRBJ1-5; v_call: TRBV7-9; clone_size: NA; d_call: TRBD1; cdr3_nt: TGTGCCAGCAGCGCGGACAGGGGAGGTGGAAACCAGCCCCAGCATTTT; cdr3_aa: CASSADRGGGNQPQHF
j_call: TRBJ2-4; v_call: TRBV7-8; clone_size: NA; d_call: NA; cdr3_nt: TGTGCCAGCAGCCTCGCGCTAGCCAAAAACATTCAGTACTTC; cdr3_aa: CASSLALAKNIQYF
j_call: TRBJ1-1; v_call: TRBV6-5; clone_size: NA; d_call: NA; cdr3_nt: TGTGCCAGCACTCCTACTCAGGGGACCAACACTGAAGCTTTCTTT; cdr3_aa: CASTPTQGTNTEAFF
j_call: TRBJ1-6; v_call: TRBV25-1; clone_size: NA; d_call: TRBD1; cdr3_nt: TGTGCCAGCAGAAGGGACAGGGTTGCTTCACCCCTCCACTTT; cdr3_aa: CASRRDRVASPLHF
j_call: TRBJ1-1; v_call: TRBV7-8; clone_size: NA; d_call: TRBD1; cdr3_nt: TGTGCCAGCAGCTCACGGGAGAGACAGGGGGCCATTGTGACTGAAGCTTTCTTT; cdr3_aa: CASSSRERQGAIVTEAFF
j_call: TRBJ1-1; v_call: TRBV10-3; clone_size: NA; d_call: NA; cdr3_nt: TGTGCCATCAGTGAGTATGACATGAACACTGAAGCTTTCTTT; cdr3_aa: CAISEYDMNTEAFF
j_call: TRBJ2-7; v_call: TRBV6-1; clone_size: NA; d_call: TRBD2; cdr3_nt: TGTGCCAGCAGTGAAGCGTGGGGGGGCTACGAGCAGTACTTC; cdr3_aa: CASSEAWGGYEQYF
j_call: TRBJ2-3; v_call: TRBV5-6; clone_size: NA; d_call: NA; cdr3_nt: TGTGCCAGCAGCCACGACCCGGTAGGGACAGATACGCAGTATTTT; cdr3_aa: CASSHDPVGTDTQYF
j_call: TRBJ2-3; v_call: TRBV6-5; clone_size: NA; d_call: TRBD2; cdr3_nt: TGTGCCAGCAGCCGGGGACTAGCGAACACAGATACGCAGTATTTT; cdr3_aa: CASSRGLANTDTQYF
j_call: TRBJ2-7; v_call: TRBV5-6; clone_size: NA; d_call: NA; cdr3_nt: TGTGCCAGCAGCTTCGCCTACGAGCAGTACTTC; cdr3_aa: CASSFAYEQYF
j_call: TRBJ2-1; v_call: TRBV19; clone_size: NA; d_call: TRBD2; cdr3_nt: TGTGCCAGTAGTACCTCGGGACTAGCGGGGAGTGGCAATGAGCAGTTCTTC; cdr3_aa: CASSTSGLAGSGNEQFF
j_call: TRBJ2-3; v_call: TRBV6-5; clone_size: NA; d_call: TRBD2; cdr3_nt: TGTGCCAGCAGCCACCTTGGGAGGGCCACAGATACGCAGTATTTT; cdr3_aa: CASSHLGRATDTQYF
j_call: TRBJ1-4; v_call: TRBV15; clone_size: NA; d_call: TRBD1; cdr3_nt: TGTGCCACCAGCAGAGATCAAGGACAGGGTAATGAAAAACTGTTTTTT; cdr3_aa: CATSRDQGQGNEKLFF
j_call: TRBJ1-1; v_call: TRBV7-8; clone_size: NA; d_call: TRBD1; cdr3_nt: TGTGCCAGCAGGGAAGGGACAGGGGCCGACAACACTGAAGCTTTCTTT; cdr3_aa: CASREGTGADNTEAFF
j_call: TRBJ1-3; v_call: TRBV6-5; clone_size: NA; d_call: NA; cdr3_nt: TGTGCCAGCAGTTACGGGGTTTCTGGAAACACCATATATTTT; cdr3_aa: CASSYGVSGNTIYF
j_call: TRBJ1-2; v_call: TRBV4-3; clone_size: NA; d_call: TRBD1; cdr3_nt: TGCGCCAGCAGCCAAGCGACAGGGGGCGCGGTCTATGGCTACACCTTC; cdr3_aa: CASSQATGGAVYGYTF
j_call: TRBJ2-3; v_call: TRBV4-3; clone_size: NA; d_call: TRBD1; cdr3_nt: TGCGCCAGCAGCCAAGATCGGACAGGGCGGACAGATACGCAGTATTTT; cdr3_aa: CASSQDRTGRTDTQYF
j_call: TRBJ1-6; v_call: TRBV11-3; clone_size: once; d_call: TRBD1; cdr3_nt: TGTGCCAGCAGCGGCGGGGGACAGGGGAATTCACCCCTCCACTTT; cdr3_aa: CASSGGGQGNSPLHF
j_call: TRBJ2-5; v_call: TRBV7-9; clone_size: NA; d_call: TRBD1; cdr3_nt: TGTGCCAGCAGCCTGAGGACAGGGGCCTCGGAAGAGACCCAGTACTTC; cdr3_aa: CASSLRTGASEETQYF
j_call: TRBJ2-7; v_call: TRBV4-2; clone_size: once; d_call: TRBD1; cdr3_nt: TGTGCCAGCAGCCAGGAAGAGGGACAGTCCTACGAGCAGTACTTC; cdr3_aa: CASSQEEGQSYEQYF
j_call: TRBJ1-2; v_call: TRBV7-2; clone_size: NA; d_call: TRBD1; cdr3_nt: TGTGCCAGCAGCCCCGCCGGGACAGAGGCTAACTATGGCTACACCTTC; cdr3_aa: CASSPAGTEANYGYTF
j_call: TRBJ1-1; v_call: TRBV5-1; clone_size: NA; d_call: NA; cdr3_nt: TGCGCCAGCAGCTTAGCAGGGAGATACACTGAAGCTTTCTTT; cdr3_aa: CASSLAGRYTEAFF
j_call: TRBJ1-6; v_call: TRBV2; clone_size: NA; d_call: NA; cdr3_nt: TGTGCCAGCAGTCTACAGGATGCGCATTCACCCCTCCACTTT; cdr3_aa: CASSLQDAHSPLHF
j_call: TRBJ2-2; v_call: TRBV5-1; clone_size: NA; d_call: NA; cdr3_nt: TGCGCCAGCAGCTTGGCCGTCAGCCCGAACACCGGGGAGCTGTTTTTT; cdr3_aa: CASSLAVSPNTGELFF
j_call: TRBJ2-7; v_call: TRBV10-3; clone_size: NA; d_call: NA; cdr3_nt: TGTGCCATCAGTGAGTCGAGGCCAGTGACCTCCTACGAGCAGTACTTC; cdr3_aa: CAISESRPVTSYEQYF
j_call: TRBJ1-1; v_call: TRBV6-6; clone_size: NA; d_call: TRBD1; cdr3_nt: TGTGCCAGCAGTTACTCGACAGGGGTGAACACTGAAGCTTTCTTT; cdr3_aa: CASSYSTGVNTEAFF
j_call: TRBJ1-5; v_call: TRBV28; clone_size: NA; d_call: NA; cdr3_nt: TGTGCCAGCGCGAAAATGCGGGGCAATCAGCCCCAGCATTTT; cdr3_aa: CASAKMRGNQPQHF
j_call: TRBJ1-3; v_call: TRBV7-9; clone_size: NA; d_call: NA; cdr3_nt: TGTGCCAGCAGCCCAGGGGGAAACACCATATATTTT; cdr3_aa: CASSPGGNTIYF
j_call: TRBJ2-7; v_call: TRBV6-1; clone_size: NA; d_call: NA; cdr3_nt: TGTGCCAGCACCTGGAGCTTCCTGAACTCCTACGAGCAGTACTTC; cdr3_aa: CASTWSFLNSYEQYF